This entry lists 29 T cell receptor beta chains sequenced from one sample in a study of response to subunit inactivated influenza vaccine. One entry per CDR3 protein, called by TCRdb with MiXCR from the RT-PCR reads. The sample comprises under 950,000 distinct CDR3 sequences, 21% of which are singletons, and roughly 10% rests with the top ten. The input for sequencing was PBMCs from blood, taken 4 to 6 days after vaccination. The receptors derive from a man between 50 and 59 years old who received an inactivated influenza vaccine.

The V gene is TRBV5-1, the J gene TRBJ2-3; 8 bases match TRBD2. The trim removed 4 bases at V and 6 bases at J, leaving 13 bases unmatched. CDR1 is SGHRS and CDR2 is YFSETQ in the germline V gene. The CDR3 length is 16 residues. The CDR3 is CASSRGGEAFTDTQYF. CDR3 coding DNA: TGCGCCAGCAGCCGGGGGGGGGAGGCTTTCACCGATACGCAGTATTTT.

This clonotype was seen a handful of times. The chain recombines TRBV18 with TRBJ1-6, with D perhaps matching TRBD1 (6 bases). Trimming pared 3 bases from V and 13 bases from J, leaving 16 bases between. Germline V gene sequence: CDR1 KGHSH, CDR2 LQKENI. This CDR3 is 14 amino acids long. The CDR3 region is CASSPAGGGHPLHF. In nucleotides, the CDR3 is TGTGCCAGCTCACCGGCAGGTGGGGGACACCCCCTCCACTTT. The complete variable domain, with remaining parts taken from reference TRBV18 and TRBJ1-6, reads NAGVMQNPRHLVRRRGQEARLRCSPMKGHSHVYWYRQLPEEGLKFMVYLQKENIIDESGMPKERFSAEFPKEGPSILRIQQVVRGDSAAYFCASSPAGGGHPLHFGNGTRLTVT.

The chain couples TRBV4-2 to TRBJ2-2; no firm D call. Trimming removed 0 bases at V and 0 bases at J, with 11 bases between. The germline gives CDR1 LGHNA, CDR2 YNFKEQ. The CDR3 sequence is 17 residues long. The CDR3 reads CASSQDRRRANTGELFF. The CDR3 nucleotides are TGTGCCAGCAGCCAAGATCGGCGCAGAGCGAACACCGGGGAGCTGTTTTTT.

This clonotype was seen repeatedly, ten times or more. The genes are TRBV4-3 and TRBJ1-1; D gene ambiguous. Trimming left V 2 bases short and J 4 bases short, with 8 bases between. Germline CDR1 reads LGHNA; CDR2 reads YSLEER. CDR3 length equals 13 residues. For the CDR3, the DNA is TGCGCCAGCAGCCAAAGTAGGGTCACTGAAGCTTTCTTT. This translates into CASSQSRVTEAFF.

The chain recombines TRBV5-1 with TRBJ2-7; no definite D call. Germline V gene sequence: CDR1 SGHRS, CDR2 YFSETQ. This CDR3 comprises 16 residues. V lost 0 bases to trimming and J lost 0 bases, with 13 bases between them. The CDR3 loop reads CASSLDGRPSSYEQYF. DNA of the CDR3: TGCGCCAGCAGCTTGGATGGACGCCCGAGCTCCTACGAGCAGTACTTC.

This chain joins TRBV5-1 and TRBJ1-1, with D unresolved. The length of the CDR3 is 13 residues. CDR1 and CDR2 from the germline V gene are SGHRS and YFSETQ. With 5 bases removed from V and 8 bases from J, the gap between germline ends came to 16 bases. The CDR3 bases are TGCGCCAGCAGGGCGGTGGGAAGCAGAGAAGCTTTCTTT. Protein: CASRAVGSREAFF.

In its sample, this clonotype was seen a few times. The CDR3 region is CASSLTGTIFSYEQYF. CDR3 sequence (DNA): TGTGCCAGCAGCCTCACTGGGACAATATTTTCCTACGAGCAGTACTTC. V gene TRBV5-6 combines with J gene TRBJ2-7; the D gene is possibly TRBD1 (6 bases). The CDR3 covers 16 residues. The V end was cut by 4 bases, the J end by 1 base, with 18 bases between. Per germline, CDR1 SGHDT and CDR2 YYEEEE.

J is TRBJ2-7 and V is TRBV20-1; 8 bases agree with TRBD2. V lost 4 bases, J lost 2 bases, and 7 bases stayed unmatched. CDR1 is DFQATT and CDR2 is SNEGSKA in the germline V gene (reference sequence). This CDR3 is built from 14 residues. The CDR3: CSATKAGVPYEQYF. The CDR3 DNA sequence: TGCAGTGCTACGAAAGCGGGGGTCCCCTACGAGCAGTACTTC.

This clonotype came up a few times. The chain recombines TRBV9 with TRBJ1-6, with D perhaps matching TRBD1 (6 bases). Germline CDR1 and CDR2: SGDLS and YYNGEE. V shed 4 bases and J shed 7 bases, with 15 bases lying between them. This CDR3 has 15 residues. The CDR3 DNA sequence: TGTGCCAGCAGCCCAACCGGGACATACAATTCACCCCTCCACTTT. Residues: CASSPTGTYNSPLHF.

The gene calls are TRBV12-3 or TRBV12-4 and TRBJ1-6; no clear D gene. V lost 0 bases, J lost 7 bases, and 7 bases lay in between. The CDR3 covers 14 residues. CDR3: CASSLAQRNSPLHF. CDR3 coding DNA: TGTGCCAGCAGTTTAGCTCAGCGAAATTCACCCCTCCACTTT.

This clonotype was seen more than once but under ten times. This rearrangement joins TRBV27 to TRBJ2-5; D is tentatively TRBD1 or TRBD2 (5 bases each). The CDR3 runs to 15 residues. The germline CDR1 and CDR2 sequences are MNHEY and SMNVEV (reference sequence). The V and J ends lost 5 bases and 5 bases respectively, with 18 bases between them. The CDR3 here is CASSLSRGVQETQYF. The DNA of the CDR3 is TGTGCCAGCAGTCTCTCGAGGGGAGTCCAGGAGACCCAGTACTTC.

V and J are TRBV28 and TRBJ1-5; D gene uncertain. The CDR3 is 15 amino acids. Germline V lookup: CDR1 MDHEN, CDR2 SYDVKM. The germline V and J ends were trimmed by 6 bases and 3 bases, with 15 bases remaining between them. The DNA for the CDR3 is TGTGCCAGCAGGCATCCGACGGGTTTCAATCAGCCCCAGCATTTT. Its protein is CASRHPTGFNQPQHF.

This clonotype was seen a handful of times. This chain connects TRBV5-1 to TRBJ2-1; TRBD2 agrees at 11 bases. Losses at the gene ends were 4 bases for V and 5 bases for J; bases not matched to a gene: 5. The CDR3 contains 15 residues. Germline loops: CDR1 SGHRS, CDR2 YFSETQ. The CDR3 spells CASSAGLAEDNEQFF. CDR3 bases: TGCGCCAGCAGCGCGGGACTAGCGGAGGACAATGAGCAGTTCTTC.

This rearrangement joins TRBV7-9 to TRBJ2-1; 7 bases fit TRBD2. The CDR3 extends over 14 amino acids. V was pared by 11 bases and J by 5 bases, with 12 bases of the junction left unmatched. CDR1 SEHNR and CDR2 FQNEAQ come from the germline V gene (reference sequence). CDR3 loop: CAVVCRGDNNEQFF. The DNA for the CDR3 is TGTGCCGTCGTATGTCGGGGGGATAACAATGAGCAGTTCTTC.

The CDR3 sequence: CSARLAGLGNEQFF. The CDR3 DNA is TGCAGTGCCAGACTAGCGGGATTGGGCAATGAGCAGTTCTTC. The V call is TRBV20-1, the J call TRBJ2-1; 11 bases fit TRBD2. J gave up 6 bases and V 6 bases, and 7 bases lay outside the gene matches. The CDR3 is 14 amino acids. In germline, CDR1 is DFQATT, CDR2 SNEGSKA (reference sequence).

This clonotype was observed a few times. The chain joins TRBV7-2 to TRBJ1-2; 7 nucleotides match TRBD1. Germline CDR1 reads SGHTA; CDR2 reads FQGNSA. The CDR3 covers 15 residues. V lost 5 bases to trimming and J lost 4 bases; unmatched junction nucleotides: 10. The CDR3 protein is CASSLWDSGTYGYTF. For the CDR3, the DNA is TGTGCCAGCAGCCTTTGGGACAGTGGAACCTATGGCTACACCTTC.

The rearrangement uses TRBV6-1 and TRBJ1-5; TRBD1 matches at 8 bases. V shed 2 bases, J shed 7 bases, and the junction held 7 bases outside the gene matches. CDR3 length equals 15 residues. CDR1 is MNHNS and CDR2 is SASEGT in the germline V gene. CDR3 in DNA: TGTGCCAGCAGTGAACGGACAGGGCATGAACAGCCCCAGCATTTT. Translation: CASSERTGHEQPQHF.

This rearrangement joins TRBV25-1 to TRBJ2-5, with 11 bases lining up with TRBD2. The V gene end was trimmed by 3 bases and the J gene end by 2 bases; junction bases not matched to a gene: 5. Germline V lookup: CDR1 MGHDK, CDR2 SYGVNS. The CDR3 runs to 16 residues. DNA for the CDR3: TGTGCCAGCAGTGATGTGGGACTAGCGGCGCAAGAGACCCAGTACTTC. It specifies CASSDVGLAAQETQYF.

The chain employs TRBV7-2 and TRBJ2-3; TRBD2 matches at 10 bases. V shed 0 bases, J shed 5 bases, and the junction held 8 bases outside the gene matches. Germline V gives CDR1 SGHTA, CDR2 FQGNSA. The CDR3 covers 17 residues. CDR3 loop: CASSLAIERGGRDTQYF. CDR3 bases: TGTGCCAGCAGCTTAGCGATCGAGCGGGGGGGCAGAGATACGCAGTATTTT. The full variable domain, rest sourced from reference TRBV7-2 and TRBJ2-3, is GAGVSQSPSNKVTEKGKDVELRCDPISGHTALYWYRQSLGQGLEFLIYFQGNSAPDKSGLPSDRFSAERTGGSVSTLTIQRTQQEDSAVYLCASSLAIERGGRDTQYFGPGTRLTVL.

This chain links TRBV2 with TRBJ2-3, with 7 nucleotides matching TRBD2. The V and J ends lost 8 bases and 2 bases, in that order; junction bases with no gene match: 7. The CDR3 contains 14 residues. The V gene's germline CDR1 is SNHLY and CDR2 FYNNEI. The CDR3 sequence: CASRLGGNTDTQYF. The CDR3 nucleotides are TGTGCCAGCCGGTTGGGGGGGAACACAGATACGCAGTATTTT.

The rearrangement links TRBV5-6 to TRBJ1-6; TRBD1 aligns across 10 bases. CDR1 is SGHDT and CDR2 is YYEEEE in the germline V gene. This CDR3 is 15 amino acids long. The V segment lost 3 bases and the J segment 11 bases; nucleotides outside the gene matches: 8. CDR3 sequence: CASSSRDRGMAPLHF. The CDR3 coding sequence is TGTGCCAGCAGCTCCCGGGACAGGGGAATGGCACCCCTCCACTTT.

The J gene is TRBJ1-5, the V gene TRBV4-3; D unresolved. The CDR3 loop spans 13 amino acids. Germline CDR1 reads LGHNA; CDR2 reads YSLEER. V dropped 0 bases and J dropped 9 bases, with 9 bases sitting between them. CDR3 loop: CASSQDTVSPQHF. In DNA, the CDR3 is TGCGCCAGCAGCCAAGATACGGTATCGCCCCAGCATTTT.

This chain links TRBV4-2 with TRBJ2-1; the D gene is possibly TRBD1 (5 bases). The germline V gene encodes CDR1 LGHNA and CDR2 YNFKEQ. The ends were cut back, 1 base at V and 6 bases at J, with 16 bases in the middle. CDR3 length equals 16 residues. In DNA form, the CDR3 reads TGTGCCAGCAGCCAAGTCTGGGGCGATCCATCCAATGAGCAGTTCTTC. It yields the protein CASSQVWGDPSNEQFF.

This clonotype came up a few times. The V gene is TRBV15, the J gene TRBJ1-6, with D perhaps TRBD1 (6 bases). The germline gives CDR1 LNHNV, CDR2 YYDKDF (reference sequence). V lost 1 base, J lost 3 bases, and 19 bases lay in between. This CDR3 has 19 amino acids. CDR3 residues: CATSRGDREEGGYNSPLHF. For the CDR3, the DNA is TGTGCCACCAGCAGAGGAGACCGGGAGGAAGGGGGCTATAATTCACCCCTCCACTTT.

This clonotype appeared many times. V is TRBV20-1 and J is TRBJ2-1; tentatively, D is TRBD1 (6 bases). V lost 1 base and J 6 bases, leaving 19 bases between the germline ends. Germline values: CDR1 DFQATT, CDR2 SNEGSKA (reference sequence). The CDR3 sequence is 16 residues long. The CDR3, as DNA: TGCAGTGCTAGAGGGGGTATGGCAGGGGCGCGCAATGAGCAGTTCTTC. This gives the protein CSARGGMAGARNEQFF.

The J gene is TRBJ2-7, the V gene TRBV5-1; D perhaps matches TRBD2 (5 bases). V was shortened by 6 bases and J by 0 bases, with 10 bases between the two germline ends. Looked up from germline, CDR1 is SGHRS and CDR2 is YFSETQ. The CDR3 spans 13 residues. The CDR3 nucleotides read TGCGCCAGCACACCAGCGGACTCCTACGAGCAGTACTTC. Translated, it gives CASTPADSYEQYF.

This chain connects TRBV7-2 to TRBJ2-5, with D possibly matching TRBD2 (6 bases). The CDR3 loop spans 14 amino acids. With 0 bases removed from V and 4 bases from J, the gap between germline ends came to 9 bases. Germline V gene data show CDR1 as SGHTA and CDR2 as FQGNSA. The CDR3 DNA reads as TGTGCCAGCAGCTTAGCGGACGGGGGAGAGACCCAGTACTTC. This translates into CASSLADGGETQYF.

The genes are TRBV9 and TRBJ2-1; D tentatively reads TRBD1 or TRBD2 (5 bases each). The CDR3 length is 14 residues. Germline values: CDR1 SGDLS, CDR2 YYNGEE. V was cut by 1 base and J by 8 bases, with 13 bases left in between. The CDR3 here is CASSVPGRKDEQFF. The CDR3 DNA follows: TGTGCCAGCAGCGTACCGGGACGCAAGGATGAGCAGTTCTTC.

The CDR3 nucleotides are TGCGCCAGCAGCTGGGAGGAGGGGTACGAGCAGTACTTC. This gives the protein CASSWEEGYEQYF. The V gene is TRBV5-1, the J gene TRBJ2-7; a weak D match, TRBD2 (6 bases). The CDR3 length is 13 residues. Germline values: CDR1 SGHRS, CDR2 YFSETQ. The V end lost 3 bases, the J end lost 4 bases, and 11 bases lay between the germline ends.